One and the same sample provided the 8 T cell receptor beta chains below, sequenced in a study of T cell responses to AZD1222 COVID-19 vaccine. The assay was immunoSEQ multiplex PCR, and TCRdb's table has in-frame clones only and misses some. Of under 150,000 clones listed, 80% to 90% are singletons. Sequenced material: peripheral blood, taken 28 days after the second AZD1222 dose. The receptors here all came from an adult who received the AZD1222 COVID-19 vaccine.

This chain uses TRBV5-4 with TRBJ2-5; D is ambiguous. The CDR3 totals 13 residues. Germline assignment: CDR1 SGHNT and CDR2 YYREEE (reference sequence). V lost 5 bases and J lost 5, with 13 bases in between. CDR3 nucleotide sequence: TGTGCCAGCAGTCCAGTGGAATATGAGACCCAGTACTTC. Amino acids: CASSPVEYETQYF.

The chain couples TRBV7-2 to TRBJ2-7; 7 nucleotides agree with TRBD1. The V and J ends lost 2 bases and 6 bases, in that order; junction bases with no gene match: 4. The CDR3 loop spans 13 amino acids. Per the germline V gene, CDR1 is SGHTA and CDR2 is FQGNSA. The CDR3 sequence is CASSLLTGPEQYF. DNA for the CDR3: TGTGCCAGCAGCTTATTGACAGGGCCCGAGCAGTACTTC. The full variable domain, in which reference TRBV7-2 and TRBJ2-7 provide the parts outside the CDR3, is GAGVSQSPSNKVTEKGKDVELRCDPISGHTALYWYRQSLGQGLEFLIYFQGNSAPDKSGLPSDRFSAERTGGSVSTLTIQRTQQEDSAVYLCASSLLTGPEQYFGPGTRLTVT.

The gene calls are TRBV4-3 and TRBJ1-2, with D possibly TRBD1 on 5 matching bases. The V end was cut by 3 bases, the J end by 0 bases, with 8 bases between. Germline-derived CDR1 and CDR2 are LGHNA and YSLEER. This CDR3 is built from 14 residues. In DNA, the CDR3 is TGCGCCAGCAGCCACAGGGTCGCTAACTATGGCTACACCTTC. The encoded protein is CASSHRVANYGYTF.

The chain couples TRBV18 to TRBJ2-3, with D possibly called TRBD1 or TRBD2 (5 bases each). V was pared by 5 bases and J by 1 base, with 13 bases between. The CDR3 sequence is 15 residues long. Germline lookup yields CDR1 KGHSH and CDR2 LQKENI. CDR3 in amino acids: CASSAQGAGTDTQYF. The CDR3 DNA is TGTGCCAGCTCAGCCCAGGGAGCCGGCACAGATACGCAGTATTTT.

This clone showed up just once. This chain uses TRBV28 with TRBJ1-2, with TRBD1 as a possible D gene (5 bases). Germline CDR1 MDHEN, CDR2 SYDVKM. The CDR3 covers 13 residues. V lost 5 bases to trimming and J lost 8 bases, with 15 bases between them. The CDR3 is CASSPGARGGYTF. CDR3 nucleotide sequence: TGTGCCAGCAGTCCCGGGGCCCGCGGGGGCTACACCTTC.

The J gene is TRBJ1-1, the V gene TRBV6-5, with unresolved D. Germline CDR1 is MNHEY and CDR2 is SVGAGI. With 0 bases removed from V and 5 bases from J, the gap between germline ends came to 7 bases. The CDR3 runs to 13 residues. The CDR3 reads CASSYSRRTEAFF. CDR3 bases: TGTGCCAGCAGTTACTCAAGGCGGACTGAAGCTTTCTTT.

This sequence joins TRBV10-3 and TRBJ1-3; D unclear. CDR1 and CDR2 (germline): ENHRY, SYGVKD. V was clipped by 2 bases and J by 4 bases, with 9 bases between them. The CDR3 is made up of 14 amino acids. The CDR3 DNA reads as TGTGCCATCAGTGAGCTACAGCAGGGAAACACCATATATTTT. Protein: CAISELQQGNTIYF.

The rearrangement joins TRBV6-2 or TRBV6-3 to TRBJ2-7, with 11 bases aligning to TRBD1. V gave up 6 bases and J gave up 7 bases; unmatched junction bases: 11. This CDR3 has 15 residues. In germline, CDR1 is MNHEY, CDR2 SVGEGT. This CDR3 is CASSISGTGGREQYF. The CDR3 nucleotides are TGTGCCAGCAGCATCAGCGGGACAGGGGGAAGGGAGCAGTACTTC.